This T cell receptor (beta chain) was captured by sequencing in a study of T cell responses to AZD1222 COVID-19 vaccine. TCRdb's copy holds only in-frame clones and misses some; the assay was immunoSEQ multiplex PCR. The data contain around 140,000 clones, approximately 90% of them singletons. Of note for this clone: What it binds is unknown.

The study's findings and limits: Spike-specific TCR breadth and depth both grew after two AZD1222 doses. Females outnumbered males among donors, who were mostly white British; clonal diversity was possibly underestimated.

CDR1 is MNHNS and CDR2 is SASEGT in the germline V gene. The CDR3 is 16 residues long. The V end was cut by 2 bases, the J end by 0 bases, with 11 bases between. The sequencing used peripheral blood, collected on day 0 of AZD1222 vaccination. This receptor was obtained from an adult in good health. The chain uses TRBV6-1 and TRBJ1-3; no firm D call. The CDR3 bases are TGTGCCAGCAGTGAAAATCAGCCCTACTCTGGAAACACCATATATTTT. This translates into CASSENQPYSGNTIYF.